This T cell receptor beta chain was found in a study of cytomegalovirus exposure and HLA in healthy donors. With regard to this clone: Antigen unknown.

Study-level findings and limits: The study labeled 150 to 200 TCR beta chains cytomegalovirus-associated. A later analysis showed TCR association rates differing by HLA locus, peaking at DRB1 and lowest at HLA-C. A later analysis found that most CMV-associated TCR beta chains appeared HLA-restricted. Most sequenced TCRs were rare (though some public TCRs occurred in many donors).

The PCR had 60 Vbeta and 13 Jbeta primers. Profiled with immunoSEQ multiplex PCR; TCRdb holds only in-frame clones, not every one. Of 200,000 to 250,000 clones in the sample, under 85% were seen once. This CDR3 is built from 14 residues. Germline CDR1 reads SNHLY; CDR2 reads FYNNEI. This clonotype originated in a man aged 45-60 years in good health and CMV-seronegative. The chain has TRBV2 and TRBJ2-5; 7 bases agree with TRBD1. The closer fit of TRBJ2-7 to the DNA end suggests the J call may be wrong. Material: PBMCs. CDR3 in amino acids: CASSLLTGWDEQYF. The DNA for the CDR3 is TGTGCCAGCAGCCTATTGACAGGGTGGGACGAGCAGTACTTC.